This entry is about one TCR beta chain. This specimen comes from a study of T cell responses to AZD1222 COVID-19 vaccine. This CDR3 has 11 amino acids. Germline V gene lookup returns CDR1 GTSNPN and CDR2 SVGIG (reference sequence). V shed 2 bases and J shed 5 bases, with 7 bases lying between them. Clones were sequenced by immunoSEQ multiplex PCR, and TCRdb holds only the in-frame ones, with some missing. This repertoire shows approximately 50,000 clones, 75% to 90% found once; its top ten account for 6.9%. The chain has TRBV30 and TRBJ2-7; a weak D match, TRBD2 (6 bases). This sequence originates from an adult who received the AZD1222 COVID-19 vaccine. Sequenced material: peripheral blood, taken 28 days after the second AZD1222 dose. This CDR3 reads CAWSWGDEQYF. For the CDR3, the DNA is TGTGCCTGGAGTTGGGGGGACGAGCAGTACTTC. The complete variable domain, with remaining parts taken from reference TRBV30 and TRBJ2-7, reads SQTIHQWPATLVQPVGSPLSLECTVEGTSNPNLYWYRQAAGRGLQLLFYSVGIGQISSEVPQNLSASRPQDRQFILSSKKLLLSDSGFYLCAWSWGDEQYFGPGTRLTVT.